This T cell receptor beta chain was observed in a study of lymphopenia after photon versus proton radiotherapy. General study findings and limits: Oligoclonal CD8+ Temra expansion after nadir drove photon patients' diversity drop.

Remarks on this clone: Its antigen is not known.

Some clones are missing from TCRdb's copy, which holds only in-frame ones; the method was immunoSEQ multiplex PCR. The sample holds about 26,000 clones, more than 70% seen once. Source: peripheral blood, taken from a patient treated with photon-based radiotherapy. This TCR came from a man aged 25-45 years with gastric cancer.

The CDR3 is CASTERQFLMGNQPQHF. The CDR3, as DNA: TGTGCCAGCACCGAAAGACAGTTCCTTATGGGCAATCAGCCCCAGCATTTT. The chain is built from TRBV2 and TRBJ1-5; tentatively, D is TRBD1 (5 bases). Trimming stripped 7 bases from V and 2 bases from J, with 21 bases between. Germline V gives CDR1 SNHLY, CDR2 FYNNEI. This CDR3 is 17 amino acids long.